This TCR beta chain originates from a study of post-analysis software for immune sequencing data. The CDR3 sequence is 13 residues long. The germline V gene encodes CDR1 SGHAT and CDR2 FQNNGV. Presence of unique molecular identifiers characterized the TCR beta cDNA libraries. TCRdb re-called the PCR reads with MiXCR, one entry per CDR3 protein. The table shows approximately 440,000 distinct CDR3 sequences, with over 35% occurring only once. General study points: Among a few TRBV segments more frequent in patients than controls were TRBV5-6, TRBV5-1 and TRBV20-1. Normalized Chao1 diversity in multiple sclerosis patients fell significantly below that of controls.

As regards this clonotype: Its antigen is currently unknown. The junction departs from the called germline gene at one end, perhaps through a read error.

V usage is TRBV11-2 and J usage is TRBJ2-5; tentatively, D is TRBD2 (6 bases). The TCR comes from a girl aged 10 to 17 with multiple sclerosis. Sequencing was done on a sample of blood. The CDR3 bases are TGTGCCAGCAGCTTAGATAATCGGGAGACACAGTACTTC. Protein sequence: CASSLDNRETQYF.